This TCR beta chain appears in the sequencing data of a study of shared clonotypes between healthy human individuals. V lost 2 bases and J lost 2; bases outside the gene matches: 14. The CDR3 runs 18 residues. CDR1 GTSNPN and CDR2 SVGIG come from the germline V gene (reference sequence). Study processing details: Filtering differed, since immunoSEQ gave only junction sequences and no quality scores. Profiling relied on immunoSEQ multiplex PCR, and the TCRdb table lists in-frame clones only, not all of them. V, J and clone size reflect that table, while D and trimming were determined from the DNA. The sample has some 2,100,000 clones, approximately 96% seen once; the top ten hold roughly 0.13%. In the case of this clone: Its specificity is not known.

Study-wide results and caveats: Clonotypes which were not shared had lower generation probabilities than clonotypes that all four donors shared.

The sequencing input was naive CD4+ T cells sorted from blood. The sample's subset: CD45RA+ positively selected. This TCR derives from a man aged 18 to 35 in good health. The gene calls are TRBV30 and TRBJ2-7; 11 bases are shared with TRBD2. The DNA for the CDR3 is TGTGCCTGGAGTCCCATTAAGACTAGCGGGAAAATAACCTACGAGCAGTACTTC. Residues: CAWSPIKTSGKITYEQYF.